One and the same sample provided the 21 T cell receptor beta chains below, sequenced in a study of Graves' ophthalmopathy and Graves' hyperthyroidism. From RNA, the CDR3 regions of TCR beta chains were amplified and sequenced. In the first round, RT-PCR was carried out with HTBI primers, and a multiplex PCR formed the second round. TCRdb re-derived calls from the multiplex PCR reads in MiXCR, one entry per CDR3 protein. The sample carries hundreds of thousands of distinct CDR3 sequences, 40% recorded once. The material sequenced was peripheral blood. The receptors stem from an adult man with Graves' ophthalmopathy.

On this clonotype: This sequence may be a read error, since a much larger clone differs from it by one base. J is TRBJ1-2 and V is TRBV12-3 or TRBV12-4, with no clear D. CDR3 length: 15 amino acids. CDR3 residues: CTSTHGGPAGYGYTF. Here the CDR3 DNA reads TGTACCAGCACCCATGGTGGTCCAGCCGGCTATGGCTACACCTTC.

This clonotype was seen ten or more times. The chain has TRBV7-9 and TRBJ1-1, with 7 bases lining up with TRBD1. This CDR3 contains 15 residues. The V segment lost 1 base and the J segment 1 base; nucleotides outside the gene matches: 3. Per the germline V gene, CDR1 is SEHNR and CDR2 is FQNEAQ (reference sequence). CDR3 coding DNA: TGTGCCAGCAGCTTAGTTCGGGACAGGAACACTGAAGCTTTCTTT. Protein product: CASSLVRDRNTEAFF. The full variable domain, its missing parts supplied by reference TRBV7-9 and TRBJ1-1, is DTGVSQNPRHKITKRGQNVTFRCDPISEHNRLYWYRQTLGQGPEFLTYFQNEAQLEKSRLLSDRFSAERPKGSFSTLEIQRTEQGDSAMYLCASSLVRDRNTEAFFGQGTRLTVV.

J is TRBJ1-6 and V is TRBV13; D is perhaps TRBD1 (6 bases). The germline gives CDR1 PRHDT, CDR2 FYEKMQ (reference sequence). This CDR3 is built from 15 residues. The germline V and J ends were trimmed by 0 bases and 9 bases, with 12 bases remaining between them. The DNA of the CDR3 is TGTGCCAGCAGCTTAGGACAGGGTAGTATTTCACCCCTCCACTTT. This translates into CASSLGQGSISPLHF.

This clonotype was seen ten or more times. This rearrangement joins TRBV2 to TRBJ1-1; D unclear. V lost 2 bases and J lost 6, with 4 bases in between. Germline-derived CDR1 and CDR2 are SNHLY and FYNNEI. This CDR3 is 11 amino acids long. The CDR3 here is CASSERAEAFF. CDR3 nucleotide sequence: TGTGCCAGCAGTGAACGAGCTGAAGCTTTCTTT.

V gene TRBV20-1 combines with J gene TRBJ2-5, with TRBD2 matching 9 bases. V lost 0 bases and J lost 3; bases outside the gene matches: 5. Germline lookup yields CDR1 DFQATT and CDR2 SNEGSKA (reference sequence). The length of the CDR3 is 15 residues. The CDR3 sequence: CSARDIAGVEETQYF. For the CDR3, the DNA is TGCAGTGCTAGAGATATAGCGGGGGTAGAAGAGACCCAGTACTTC.

As regards this clonotype: The junction and the germline gene differ at one end; a read error may be behind it. This sequence joins TRBV2 and TRBJ2-7, with unresolved D. Germline V gene data show CDR1 as SNHLY and CDR2 as FYNNEI. The CDR3 is 13 residues long. In DNA form, the CDR3 reads TGTGCCAGCAGCTCCGTACGCTCCTACGAGCAGCACTTC. This gives the protein CASSSVRSYEQHF.

CDR3 nucleotides: TGTGCCAGCAGTTTACAGCGGCAGGGCGACGGGGAGCTGTTTTTT. Encoded protein: CASSLQRQGDGELFF. This chain joins TRBV25-1 and TRBJ2-2; D might be TRBD1 or TRBD2, each matching 5 bases. V was shortened by 5 bases and J by 7 bases, with 17 bases between the two germline ends. The CDR3 contains 15 residues. Germline CDR1 MGHDK, CDR2 SYGVNS.

This clonotype was recorded a few times. This chain connects TRBV7-2 to TRBJ2-6, with D possibly being TRBD2 (6 bases). The CDR3 covers 17 residues. Germline V CDR1 and CDR2: SGHTA, FQGNSA. V lost 5 bases and J lost 4, with 18 bases in between. The CDR3 nucleotides read TGTGCCAGCAGCCGCGGACTCCCCGGGGGAGGGGCCAACGTCCTGACTTTC. This translates into CASSRGLPGGGANVLTF.

The V call is TRBV10-3, the J call TRBJ1-3, with 11 bases lining up with TRBD1. The junction had 4 bases not matched to a gene; V was cut back by 3 bases and J by 0 bases. The CDR3 is 17 residues long. Germline assignment: CDR1 ENHRY and CDR2 SYGVKD. The CDR3 DNA reads as TGTGCCATCAGTGACGGGACAGGGGGTCACTCTGGAAACACCATATATTTT. It yields the protein CAISDGTGGHSGNTIYF.

This rearrangement joins TRBV11-2 to TRBJ1-2; no clear D gene. Per the germline V gene, CDR1 is SGHAT and CDR2 is FQNNGV. The CDR3 extends over 15 amino acids. V shed 9 bases and J shed 2 bases, with 19 bases lying between them. The CDR3 protein is CASSIVLTRNYGYTF. The DNA for the CDR3 is TGTGCCAGTAGTATAGTCTTGACAAGAAACTATGGCTACACCTTC.

This clonotype was seen at least ten times. The chain carries TRBV25-1 and TRBJ2-2; D is ambiguous. This CDR3 region has 14 residues. Per the germline V gene, CDR1 is MGHDK and CDR2 is SYGVNS. V was cut by 2 bases and J by 1 base, with 5 bases left in between. The CDR3 sequence: CASSEIGNTGELFF. In nucleotides, the CDR3 is TGTGCCAGCAGTGAAATAGGGAACACCGGGGAGCTGTTTTTT. Using reference TRBV25-1 and TRBJ2-2 for the parts outside the CDR3, the full variable domain is EADIYQTPRYLVIGTGKKITLECSQTMGHDKMYWYQQDPGMELHLIHYSYGVNSTEKGDLSSESTVSRIRTEHFPLTLESARPSHTSQYLCASSEIGNTGELFFGEGSRLTVL.

Only a few counts were recorded for this clonotype. The rearrangement joins TRBV7-9 to TRBJ1-4; D call uncertain. V was shortened by 3 bases and J by 0 bases, with 5 bases between the two germline ends. Germline values: CDR1 SEHNR, CDR2 FQNEAQ (reference sequence). The CDR3 is 14 amino acids. CDR3 residues: CASSLAATNEKLFF. Written as DNA, the CDR3 is TGTGCCAGCAGCTTGGCAGCAACTAATGAAAAACTGTTTTTT. The full variable domain, its missing parts supplied by reference TRBV7-9 and TRBJ1-4, is DTGVSQNPRHKITKRGQNVTFRCDPISEHNRLYWYRQTLGQGPEFLTYFQNEAQLEKSRLLSDRFSAERPKGSFSTLEIQRTEQGDSAMYLCASSLAATNEKLFFGSGTQLSVL.

The chain employs TRBV20-1 and TRBJ1-1; no reliable D call. Germline V gene data show CDR1 as DFQATT and CDR2 as SNEGSKA (reference sequence). V was pared by 1 base and J by 10 bases, with 19 bases between. The CDR3 consists of 14 residues. The CDR3, as DNA: TGCAGTGCTAGAGGTAGTCAGGAGGCTGTCGGAGCTTTCTTT. It translates to CSARGSQEAVGAFF.

This clonotype was picked up a small number of times. The rearrangement joins TRBV12-3 or TRBV12-4 to TRBJ2-3; tentative D call: TRBD1 (6 bases). Deletions cut 7 bases from V and 6 bases from J, with 17 bases between. This CDR3 spans 14 amino acids. The CDR3 nucleotides are TGTGCCAGCACCATGACAGGACACTTCGATACGCAGTATTTT. Translated: CASTMTGHFDTQYF.

The chain carries TRBV11-1 and TRBJ2-5; D might be TRBD1 (6 bases). The CDR3 runs to 16 residues. Looked up from germline, CDR1 is SGHAT and CDR2 is FQDESV (reference sequence). The V and J ends lost 5 bases and 4 bases respectively, with 20 bases between them. CDR3 DNA: TGTGCCAGCAGCCCGAGGGGGACCGCCTGGGGAGAGACCCAGTACTTC. Translating it yields CASSPRGTAWGETQYF.

The V call is TRBV7-9, the J call TRBJ1-2; 12 bases line up with TRBD1. The V gene end was trimmed by 8 bases and the J gene end by 7 bases; junction bases not matched to a gene: 8. Germline V gene sequence: CDR1 SEHNR, CDR2 FQNEAQ (reference sequence). The CDR3 is 14 residues long. The CDR3 loop is CASSPGDRGPGYTF. The CDR3 bases are TGTGCCAGCTCACCAGGGGACAGGGGGCCTGGCTACACCTTC.

Only a few counts were recorded for this clonotype. The rearrangement links TRBV7-9 to TRBJ1-2; 11 positions agree with TRBD1. The CDR3 loop spans 16 amino acids. The ends lost 5 bases at V and 4 bases at J; junction bases unmatched: 9. In germline, CDR1 is SEHNR, CDR2 FQNEAQ (reference sequence). CDR3 loop: CASSIYPGQGAYGYTF. CDR3 in DNA: TGTGCCAGCAGCATATACCCTGGACAGGGGGCCTATGGCTACACCTTC.

This clonotype is a singleton in its sample. One end of the junction varies from germline; a read error may be responsible. The V gene is TRBV6-6, the J gene TRBJ2-7, with 7 bases aligning to TRBD2. Germline lookup yields CDR1 MNHNY and CDR2 SVGAGI (reference sequence). CDR3 length: 11 amino acids. CDR3 loop: CASSRRGEQHF. The CDR3 bases are TGTGCCAGCAGCCGCCGGGGGGAGCAGCACTTC.

A single count supports this clonotype. CDR3 protein: CASSLASTGSGELFF. The CDR3 DNA sequence: TGTGCCAGCAGCTTAGCTTCGACAGGGTCCGGGGAGCTGTTTTTT. The chain has TRBV7-9 and TRBJ2-2; 7 bases fit TRBD1. Germline-derived CDR1 and CDR2 are SEHNR and FQNEAQ (reference sequence). The CDR3 is made up of 15 amino acids. V was clipped by 0 bases and J by 6 bases; unmatched bases: 4. Based on the CDR3 plus reference TRBV7-9 and TRBJ2-2, the full variable domain is DTGVSQNPRHKITKRGQNVTFRCDPISEHNRLYWYRQTLGQGPEFLTYFQNEAQLEKSRLLSDRFSAERPKGSFSTLEIQRTEQGDSAMYLCASSLASTGSGELFFGEGSRLTVL.

This chain joins TRBV5-6 and TRBJ1-2; D not certain. With 0 bases removed from V and 8 bases from J, the gap between germline ends came to 14 bases. This CDR3 contains 14 residues. CDR1 and CDR2 from the germline V gene are SGHDT and YYEEEE. The CDR3 sequence is CASSLGNMGEGYTF. CDR3 in DNA: TGTGCCAGCAGCTTGGGTAATATGGGCGAAGGCTACACCTTC.

On this clonotype: A read error may account for a junction end that differs from germline. The J gene is TRBJ2-7, the V gene TRBV24-1; TRBD2 is a possible D gene (6 bases). Germline-derived CDR1 and CDR2 are KGHDR and SFDVKD. This CDR3 has 15 residues. The CDR3 spells CASSARDSLAHEQYF. CDR3 in DNA: TGTGCCAGCAGTGCCCGGGACTCCCTAGCCCACGAGCAGTACTTC.